These T cell receptor beta chains were read from a single sample in a study of human T cells and chemical hapten exposure. MiXCR was run by TCRdb on the RACE reads, yielding one entry per CDR3 protein. The sample includes around 120,000 distinct CDR3 sequences, approximately 14% of them seen just once. Sequenced material: whole blood, taken in connection with sensitization to the hapten diphenylcyclopropenone (DPC). Receptors originate from a man aged 18 to 35 with alopecia areata. Some clones in this sample may be carry-over from other donors' samples. The CDR3 runs from the conserved cysteine through the conserved F or W. Each record gives: J gene, V gene, D gene, clone size, CDR3 DNA, CDR3 protein. The D gene is left open where the match is weak. The size entry is marked missing in some rows and otherwise reads once, few, many or a size class.

j_gene: TRBJ2-1
v_gene: TRBV28
d_gene: -
abundance: -
CDR3nt: TGTGCCAGCCGTCAAAGGTTGTCCTACAATGAGCAGTTCTTC
CDR3aa: CASRQRLSYNEQFF

j_gene: TRBJ2-1
v_gene: TRBV28
d_gene: -
abundance: few
CDR3nt: TGTGCCAGCAGTTTTTTTCCCCCGGTGCTGAATGAGCAGTTCTTC
CDR3aa: CASSFFPPVLNEQFF

j_gene: TRBJ1-1
v_gene: TRBV20-1
d_gene: TRBD1
abundance: -
CDR3nt: TGCAGTGCTAGCGCTCTGGGACAGGGTCCCCTGAACACTGAAGCTTTCTTT
CDR3aa: CSASALGQGPLNTEAFF

j_gene: TRBJ1-4
v_gene: TRBV6-6
d_gene: -
abundance: many
CDR3nt: TGTGCCAGCAGTTACGGGGGGCGGACTAATGAAAAACTGTTTTTT
CDR3aa: CASSYGGRTNEKLFF

j_gene: TRBJ1-2
v_gene: TRBV18
d_gene: -
abundance: few
CDR3nt: TGTGCCAGCTCACCGATGGGGCTTTATGGCTACACCTTC
CDR3aa: CASSPMGLYGYTF

j_gene: TRBJ1-1
v_gene: TRBV29-1
d_gene: -
abundance: -
CDR3nt: TGCAGCGTTGTAGGTCACGGGACGGGACCTGAAGCTTTCTTT
CDR3aa: CSVVGHGTGPEAFF

j_gene: TRBJ2-3
v_gene: TRBV6-6
d_gene: -
abundance: -
CDR3nt: TGTGCCAGCAGTAAGGGCCGCACAGATACGCAGTATTTT
CDR3aa: CASSKGRTDTQYF

j_gene: TRBJ1-2
v_gene: TRBV5-1
d_gene: TRBD1
abundance: -
CDR3nt: TGCGCCAGCAGCCAGTCCCCCAACAGGGGCGCCCTTGGCTACACCTTC
CDR3aa: CASSQSPNRGALGYTF

j_gene: TRBJ2-2
v_gene: TRBV11-2
d_gene: -
abundance: many
CDR3nt: TGTGCCAGCAGCCCGAGTTTCAGGATGAGGGACACCGGGGAGCTGTTTTTT
CDR3aa: CASSPSFRMRDTGELFF

j_gene: TRBJ1-2
v_gene: TRBV5-6
d_gene: TRBD1
abundance: once
CDR3nt: TGTGCCAGCAGCGTTCCCGGGACAGGGCTCTACTATGGCTACACCTTC
CDR3aa: CASSVPGTGLYYGYTF

j_gene: TRBJ1-2
v_gene: TRBV20-1
d_gene: TRBD1
abundance: -
CDR3nt: TGCAGTGCTAGAGAACAGGGGTTGGGCTACACCTTC
CDR3aa: CSAREQGLGYTF

j_gene: TRBJ1-3
v_gene: TRBV2
d_gene: -
abundance: -
CDR3nt: TGTGCCAGCAGTGACAGGGGCCCTGGAAACACCATATATTTT
CDR3aa: CASSDRGPGNTIYF

j_gene: TRBJ1-1
v_gene: TRBV12-3/TRBV12-4
d_gene: -
abundance: -
CDR3nt: TGTGCCAGCAGCTCCGGGCTGATATCTGAAGCTTTCTTT
CDR3aa: CASSSGLISEAFF

j_gene: TRBJ1-2
v_gene: TRBV3-1
d_gene: TRBD1
abundance: -
CDR3nt: TGTGCCAGCACCCTGGCGGGGACAGGAGGCTACACCTTC
CDR3aa: CASTLAGTGGYTF

j_gene: TRBJ2-3
v_gene: TRBV7-6
d_gene: -
abundance: -
CDR3nt: TGTGCCAGCAGCTCAAGGGGAGATACGCAGTATTTT
CDR3aa: CASSSRGDTQYF

j_gene: TRBJ2-2
v_gene: TRBV4-2
d_gene: -
abundance: -
CDR3nt: TGTGCCAGCAGCCTCAACTCGGGGGCGTTGTGGACCGGGGAGCTGTTTTTT
CDR3aa: CASSLNSGALWTGELFF

j_gene: TRBJ2-2
v_gene: TRBV9
d_gene: -
abundance: few
CDR3nt: TGTGCCAGCACCCCTGGAGACACCTTAAAGACCGGGGAGCTGTTTTTT
CDR3aa: CASTPGDTLKTGELFF

j_gene: TRBJ1-1
v_gene: TRBV29-1
d_gene: TRBD1
abundance: -
CDR3nt: TGCAGCGTTGAAGAATCAGGGGGCCAACCCCCGAACACTGAAGCTTTCTTT
CDR3aa: CSVEESGGQPPNTEAFF

j_gene: TRBJ2-2
v_gene: TRBV7-3
d_gene: TRBD2
abundance: few
CDR3nt: TGTGCCAGCAGTTCACCTAGCGGGGGGACGAACACCGGGGAGCTGTTTTTT
CDR3aa: CASSSPSGGTNTGELFF

j_gene: TRBJ1-6
v_gene: TRBV7-8
d_gene: -
abundance: few
CDR3nt: TGTGCCAGCAGCTTAGAATGGGTCAACAATTCACCCCTCCACTTT
CDR3aa: CASSLEWVNNSPLHF

j_gene: TRBJ2-3
v_gene: TRBV6-5
d_gene: -
abundance: few
CDR3nt: TGTGCCAGCAGTTACCGGGGCGGACTCACAGATACGCAGTATTTT
CDR3aa: CASSYRGGLTDTQYF

j_gene: TRBJ2-7
v_gene: TRBV7-2
d_gene: -
abundance: -
CDR3nt: TGTGCCAGCAGCTTACTGGGGGGAACCTACGAGCAGTACTTC
CDR3aa: CASSLLGGTYEQYF

j_gene: TRBJ2-3
v_gene: TRBV10-2
d_gene: TRBD2
abundance: many
CDR3nt: TGCGCCAGCAGAGACTGGGACTACACAGATACGCAGTATTTT
CDR3aa: CASRDWDYTDTQYF

j_gene: TRBJ1-4
v_gene: TRBV7-8
d_gene: -
abundance: few
CDR3nt: TGTGCCAGCAGCTTAGGAGACGGAAATGAAAAACTGTTTTTT
CDR3aa: CASSLGDGNEKLFF

j_gene: TRBJ2-1
v_gene: TRBV29-1
d_gene: -
abundance: few
CDR3nt: TGCAGCGTTGGAGGGGGAAATGAGCAGTTCTTC
CDR3aa: CSVGGGNEQFF

j_gene: TRBJ1-1
v_gene: TRBV6-2/TRBV6-3
d_gene: TRBD1
abundance: -
CDR3nt: TGTGCCTCAGGGCTCCGGGACAGGGCGAACACTGAAGCTTTCTTT
CDR3aa: CASGLRDRANTEAFF

j_gene: TRBJ1-1
v_gene: TRBV13
d_gene: TRBD1
abundance: few
CDR3nt: TGTGCCAGCAGCGGAGCGGACAGGGAGAACACTGAAGCTTTCTTT
CDR3aa: CASSGADRENTEAFF

j_gene: TRBJ2-7
v_gene: TRBV2
d_gene: -
abundance: few
CDR3nt: TGTGCCACCGTACAAGGCCCCCCCACCTACGAGCAGTACTTC
CDR3aa: CATVQGPPTYEQYF

j_gene: TRBJ1-1
v_gene: TRBV7-8
d_gene: -
abundance: -
CDR3nt: TGTGCCAGCACGGGAAACAGACTCATGAACACTGAAGCTTTCTTT
CDR3aa: CASTGNRLMNTEAFF

j_gene: TRBJ2-7
v_gene: TRBV3-1
d_gene: TRBD1
abundance: -
CDR3nt: TGTGCCAGCAGCCCCGGGACAGGAAACGAGCAGTACTTC
CDR3aa: CASSPGTGNEQYF

j_gene: TRBJ1-1
v_gene: TRBV19
d_gene: -
abundance: few
CDR3nt: TGTGCCAGTAGTAGGTTTAGGGACACTGAAGCTTTCTTT
CDR3aa: CASSRFRDTEAFF

j_gene: TRBJ1-1
v_gene: TRBV20-1
d_gene: -
abundance: few
CDR3nt: TGCAGTGCCCTCAGGGGAGGTGGTAGCACTGAAGCTTTCTTT
CDR3aa: CSALRGGGSTEAFF

j_gene: TRBJ1-5
v_gene: TRBV4-2
d_gene: -
abundance: -
CDR3nt: TGTGCCAGCAGCCAAGAATACAGGGCTTATCAGCCCCAGCATTTT
CDR3aa: CASSQEYRAYQPQHF

j_gene: TRBJ2-1
v_gene: TRBV28
d_gene: TRBD2
abundance: many
CDR3nt: TGTGCCAGCAGTCCCGTCCGACTAGCGGGGGGGAATGAGCAGTTCTTC
CDR3aa: CASSPVRLAGGNEQFF

j_gene: TRBJ1-2
v_gene: TRBV29-1
d_gene: TRBD1
abundance: few
CDR3nt: TGCAGCGTCTTACAGGGGGCACCCTATGGCTACACCTTC
CDR3aa: CSVLQGAPYGYTF

j_gene: TRBJ1-1
v_gene: TRBV2
d_gene: -
abundance: -
CDR3nt: TGTGCCAGCAGTGAAAGCGCAACTGAAGCTTTCTTT
CDR3aa: CASSESATEAFF

j_gene: TRBJ2-5
v_gene: TRBV29-1
d_gene: -
abundance: few
CDR3nt: TGCAGCCACGTGACCTGGGGGGAGACCCAGTACTTC
CDR3aa: CSHVTWGETQYF

j_gene: TRBJ2-3
v_gene: TRBV12-3/TRBV12-4
d_gene: -
abundance: -
CDR3nt: TGTGCCAGCAGCCACCTCTCAGATACGCAGTATTTT
CDR3aa: CASSHLSDTQYF

j_gene: TRBJ2-7
v_gene: TRBV5-1
d_gene: -
abundance: many
CDR3nt: TGCGCCAGCAGCTTGTTACCAGCAGAGGAGCAGTACTTC
CDR3aa: CASSLLPAEEQYF

j_gene: TRBJ1-5
v_gene: TRBV20-1
d_gene: -
abundance: few
CDR3nt: TGCAGTGCTTCTTACTCAGGTTCTAGTCAGCCCCAGCATTTT
CDR3aa: CSASYSGSSQPQHF

j_gene: TRBJ2-3
v_gene: TRBV6-9
d_gene: -
abundance: few
CDR3nt: TGTGCCAGCAGTTCCACACTCAGGGGGGAGAGCACAGATACGCAGTATTTT
CDR3aa: CASSSTLRGESTDTQYF

j_gene: TRBJ1-1
v_gene: TRBV5-1
d_gene: -
abundance: few
CDR3nt: TGCGCCAGCCGTCTCCCCCCAAGCACTGAAGCTTTCTTT
CDR3aa: CASRLPPSTEAFF

j_gene: TRBJ1-2
v_gene: TRBV3-1
d_gene: TRBD1
abundance: many
CDR3nt: TGTGCCAGCAGCCAAGTCGGGACAGGGCGTAACTATGGCTACACCTTC
CDR3aa: CASSQVGTGRNYGYTF

j_gene: TRBJ2-1
v_gene: TRBV4-1
d_gene: -
abundance: few
CDR3nt: TGCGCCAGCAGCCAAGGACCGACAAGCTCCTACAATGAGCAGTTCTTC
CDR3aa: CASSQGPTSSYNEQFF

j_gene: TRBJ2-6
v_gene: TRBV6-5
d_gene: TRBD1
abundance: few
CDR3nt: TGTGCCAGCAGCCTTGACAGGGGGGACTCTGGGGCCAACGTCCTGACTTTC
CDR3aa: CASSLDRGDSGANVLTF

j_gene: TRBJ2-5
v_gene: TRBV15
d_gene: -
abundance: once
CDR3nt: TGTGCCACCAGCAGAGCAGGGGCCGGGACCCAGTACTTC
CDR3aa: CATSRAGAGTQYF

j_gene: TRBJ2-7
v_gene: TRBV11-2
d_gene: -
abundance: few
CDR3nt: TGTGCCAGCAGCTCTAGACAGGCCGGCTACGAGCAGTACTTC
CDR3aa: CASSSRQAGYEQYF

j_gene: TRBJ2-1
v_gene: TRBV19
d_gene: -
abundance: -
CDR3nt: TGTGCCAGTAGTCCATGGAACTACAATGAGCAGTTCTTC
CDR3aa: CASSPWNYNEQFF

j_gene: TRBJ1-1
v_gene: TRBV11-2
d_gene: -
abundance: few
CDR3nt: TGTGCCAGCAGCCCACAGAGGAACACTGAAGCTTTCTTT
CDR3aa: CASSPQRNTEAFF

j_gene: TRBJ1-4
v_gene: TRBV11-2
d_gene: -
abundance: many
CDR3nt: TGTGCCAGCAGCTTGGGGCCGGTTGAAAAACTGTTTTTT
CDR3aa: CASSLGPVEKLFF

j_gene: TRBJ2-7
v_gene: TRBV7-9
d_gene: -
abundance: few
CDR3nt: TGTGCCAGCAGCTTTCGTGAAGCTCCCTACGAGCAGTACTTC
CDR3aa: CASSFREAPYEQYF

j_gene: TRBJ2-1
v_gene: TRBV5-5
d_gene: -
abundance: -
CDR3nt: TGTGCCAGCAGCTTCGCGGGACAGAACTACAATGAGCAGTTCTTC
CDR3aa: CASSFAGQNYNEQFF

j_gene: TRBJ1-6
v_gene: TRBV6-5
d_gene: TRBD1
abundance: -
CDR3nt: TGTGCCAGCAGTTACCAGACAGGGGATACTTCACCCCTCCACTTT
CDR3aa: CASSYQTGDTSPLHF

j_gene: TRBJ2-3
v_gene: TRBV5-1
d_gene: TRBD1
abundance: -
CDR3nt: TGCGCCAGCAGAGGTGGACAGGGAAACACAGATACGCAGTATTTT
CDR3aa: CASRGGQGNTDTQYF